Listed here is a single T cell receptor (beta chain). The record originates from a study of blood T cell repertoires in COVID-19. As for the study in general: COVID-19 samples collected from the United States, Italy and Spain covered acute and convalescent phases. PBMCs, B-cell-depleted T cells, or T cells were the source of the cDNA or gDNA that made up the material.

V was pared by 7 bases and J by 5 bases, with 14 bases of the junction left unmatched. The CDR3 extends over 15 amino acids. Germline CDR1 reads LNHDA; CDR2 reads SQIVND (reference sequence). The method was immunoSEQ multiplex PCR; TCRdb's version includes in-frame clones alone and lacks a portion of them. The sample has about 440,000 clones, roughly 88% seen once. Participant age was about 18 to 89 years, and participants resided in about two dozen US areas. Categorization into cohorts depended on clinical history that participants reported. This receptor was identified in a man between 18 and 35 years old who had recovered from COVID-19. The J gene is TRBJ2-7, the V gene TRBV19; TRBD2 matches 7 bases. Sequencing was done on a sample of PBMCs or T cells enriched from blood (not recorded which). CDR3: CASTITGGSRNEQYF. The DNA of the CDR3 is TGTGCCAGTACCATAACTGGCGGGAGTCGAAACGAGCAGTACTTC. The variable domain in full, completed from reference TRBV19 and TRBJ2-7, reads DGGITQSPKYLFRKEGQNVTLSCEQNLNHDAMYWYRQDPGQGLRLIYYSQIVNDFQKGDIAEGYSVSREKKESFPLTVTSAQKNPTAFYLCASTITGGSRNEQYFGPGTRLTVT.